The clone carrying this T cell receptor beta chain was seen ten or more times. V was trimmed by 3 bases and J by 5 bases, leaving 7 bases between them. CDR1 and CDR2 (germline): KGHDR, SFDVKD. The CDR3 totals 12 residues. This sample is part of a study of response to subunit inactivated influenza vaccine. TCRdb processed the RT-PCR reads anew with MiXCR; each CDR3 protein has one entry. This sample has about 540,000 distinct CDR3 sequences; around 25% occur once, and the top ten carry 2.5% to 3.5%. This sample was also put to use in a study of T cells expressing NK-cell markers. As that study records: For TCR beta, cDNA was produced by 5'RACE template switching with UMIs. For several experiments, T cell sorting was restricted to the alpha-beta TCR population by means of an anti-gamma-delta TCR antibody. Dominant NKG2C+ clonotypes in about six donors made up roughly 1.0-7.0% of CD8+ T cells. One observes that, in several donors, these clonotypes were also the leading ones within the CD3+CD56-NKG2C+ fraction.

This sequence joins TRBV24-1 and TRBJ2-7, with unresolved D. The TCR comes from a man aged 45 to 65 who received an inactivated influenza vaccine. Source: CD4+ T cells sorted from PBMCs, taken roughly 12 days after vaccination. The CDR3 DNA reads TGTGCCACCAGTGATCTGTCCCACGAGCAGTACTTC. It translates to CATSDLSHEQYF.